The source of this T cell receptor beta chain is a study of brain T cells in children with intractable seizures. Study results and limitations: Pre-surgery blood may have been undersampled, hiding some clones.

On this clone: Its antigen is unidentified.

The V and J ends lost 6 bases and 6 bases respectively, with 16 bases between them. CDR1 and CDR2 from the germline V gene are MDHEN and SYDVKM. The CDR3 spans 14 residues. Profiled with immunoSEQ multiplex PCR; TCRdb holds only in-frame clones, not every one. The table lists fewer than 150,000 clones, approximately 94% of them singletons. Source: peripheral blood, taken at surgery. V is TRBV28 and J is TRBJ2-3; no clear D. This TCR was sampled from a boy under two years old with hemimegalencephaly and intractable seizures. CDR3 nucleotides: TGTGCCAGCAGCCTCCTCTCATTGGGGGATACGCAGTATTTT. This translates into CASSLLSLGDTQYF. The entire variable domain, with the rest obtained from reference TRBV28 and TRBJ2-3, is as follows: DVKVTQSSRYLVKRTGEKVFLECVQDMDHENMFWYRQDPGLGLRLIYFSYDVKMKEKGDIPEGYSVSREKKERFSLILESASTNQTSMYLCASSLLSLGDTQYFGPGTRLTVL.